These 13 T cell receptor beta chains came from one sample sequenced in a study of radiation and T cells in renal cell carcinoma. Indicated time point: blood 2 weeks post-SBRT. The treatment here: 15 Gy SBRT to primary tumor, nephrectomy 4 weeks later. TCRdb's copy holds only in-frame clones and misses some; the assay was immunoSEQ multiplex PCR. The table records more than 95,000 clones, 81% of them present only once. The specimen comprised blood, sampled from a patient whose treatment included radiotherapy and nephrectomy. The receptor set was obtained from a man aged 50 to 60 with renal cell carcinoma.

In this sample, this clone turned up once. J is TRBJ1-6 and V is TRBV7-9; a possible D gene is TRBD1 (6 bases). The V end lost 1 base, the J end lost 9 bases, and 16 bases lay between the germline ends. The CDR3 extends over 16 amino acids. Germline V gene lookup returns CDR1 SEHNR and CDR2 FQNEAQ (reference sequence). The CDR3 reads CASSLGAGAAGSPLHF. The DNA of the CDR3 is TGTGCCAGCAGCTTAGGGGCAGGGGCGGCGGGTTCACCCCTCCACTTT.

This clone was seen only once. V is TRBV21-1 and J is TRBJ2-5; the tabulated D call, TRBD2, remains unverified against the DNA. TRBV21-1 is listed as a pseudogene. The CDR3 runs to 14 residues. The CDR3 loop reads CASSKSPSRETQYF. The CDR3 region has the DNA TGTGCCAGCAGCAAATCCCCTTCTCGAGAGACCCAGTACTTC.

This clone came up a few times. V gene TRBV14 combines with J gene TRBJ1-1; weak D call: TRBD1 (5 bases). Deletions cut 5 bases from V and 5 bases from J, with 12 bases between. The CDR3 sequence is 13 residues long. Germline CDR1 and CDR2: SGHDN and FVKESK. The CDR3, as DNA: TGTGCCAGCAGCTATGGGGCTGAGACTGAAGCTTTCTTT. Translated, it gives CASSYGAETEAFF.

The chain combines TRBV6-5 with TRBJ2-1; 7 positions match TRBD1. The V gene end was trimmed by 0 bases and the J gene end by 3 bases; junction bases not matched to a gene: 5. This CDR3 region has 16 residues. Germline V lookup: CDR1 MNHEY, CDR2 SVGAGI. CDR3 loop: CASSYSGTAFYNEQFF. The CDR3 coding sequence is TGTGCCAGCAGTTACTCGGGGACAGCCTTCTACAATGAGCAGTTCTTC.

CDR3 DNA sequence: TGTGCCAGCAGCTTGTTTGCCGGGGCTGGTTTTATGGAGACCCAGTACTTC. As protein: CASSLFAGAGFMETQYF. This chain uses TRBV5-6 with TRBJ2-5; either TRBD1 or TRBD2 may fit D (5 bases each). Germline V gene lookup returns CDR1 SGHDT and CDR2 YYEEEE. The CDR3 is 17 residues long. Deletions cut 1 base from V and 5 bases from J, with 21 bases between. Together with reference TRBV5-6 and TRBJ2-5, the CDR3 gives the full variable domain: DAGVTQSPTHLIKTRGQQVTLRCSPKSGHDTVSWYQQALGQGPQFIFQYYEEEERQRGNFPDRFSGHQFPNYSSELNVNALLLGDSALYLCASSLFAGAGFMETQYFGPGTRLLVL.

The chain is built from TRBV9 and TRBJ2-3; D possibly corresponds to TRBD1 (6 bases). V lost 6 bases and J lost 7, with 21 bases in between. Germline CDR1 SGDLS, CDR2 YYNGEE. The CDR3 length is 15 residues. This CDR3 is CASTQSAGDINTQYF. The CDR3 DNA is TGTGCCAGCACCCAAAGTGCAGGGGATATAAATACGCAGTATTTT.

This chain joins TRBV7-9 and TRBJ2-3, with 8 positions matching TRBD1. The J segment lost 5 bases and the V segment lost 2 bases, leaving 3 bases of the junction unmatched. Germline CDR1 reads SEHNR; CDR2 reads FQNEAQ (reference sequence). The CDR3 totals 14 residues. CDR3 region: CASSLQGAGDTQYF. CDR3 in DNA: TGTGCCAGCAGCTTACAGGGGGCTGGAGATACGCAGTATTTT.

This chain joins TRBV4-2 and TRBJ2-7; 9 bases agree with TRBD2. From germline, CDR1 is LGHNA and CDR2 YNFKEQ. The CDR3 loop spans 15 amino acids. V shed 4 bases, J shed 4 bases, and the junction held 8 bases outside the gene matches. The CDR3 DNA reads as TGTGCCAGCAGCCGCCGGGCTAGCGGGGATTACGAGCAGTACTTC. Translated: CASSRRASGDYEQYF.

The chain is built from TRBV4-1 and TRBJ2-3; maybe TRBD2 (5 bases). V lost 0 bases and J lost 9, with 13 bases in between. The CDR3 loop spans 14 amino acids. CDR1 MGHRA and CDR2 YSYEKL come from the germline V gene. The DNA of the CDR3 is TGCGCCAGCAGCCAAGAGCCCCCGCCGGGAACGCAGTATTTT. Amino acid sequence: CASSQEPPPGTQYF.

This clone was counted a few times. This chain connects TRBV5-4 to TRBJ2-3, with no clear D. The CDR3 is made up of 12 amino acids. Germline V gene lookup returns CDR1 SGHNT and CDR2 YYREEE (reference sequence). V gave up 3 bases and J gave up 2 bases, with 4 bases separating them. The CDR3 DNA follows: TGTGCCAGCAGCTCCTACACAGATACGCAGTATTTT. This sequence encodes CASSSYTDTQYF.

The chain carries TRBV18 and TRBJ2-7; D tentatively reads TRBD1 or TRBD2 (5 bases each). The V and J ends lost 0 bases and 6 bases respectively, with 15 bases between them. CDR1 and CDR2 (germline): KGHSH, LQKENI. The CDR3 sequence is 15 residues long. The chain's CDR3 is CASSPPGRERSEQYF. CDR3 bases: TGTGCCAGCTCACCACCGGGCAGGGAGCGCAGCGAGCAGTACTTC.

J is TRBJ2-5 and V is TRBV6-1; 10 nucleotides match TRBD2. The CDR3 contains 16 residues. After removal of 2 bases from V and 1 base from J, the junction contained 4 bases not matched to a gene. Germline values: CDR1 MNHNS, CDR2 SASEGT. The CDR3 region has the DNA TGTGCCAGCAGTGAACCTAGCGGGGGATTCCAAGAGACCCAGTACTTC. This sequence encodes CASSEPSGGFQETQYF.

This clone was seen a handful of times. This rearrangement joins TRBV19 to TRBJ1-5, with a tentative D call TRBD1 (6 bases). This CDR3 has 13 amino acids. Germline V gene sequence: CDR1 LNHDA, CDR2 SQIVND (reference sequence). V was pared by 5 bases and J by 7 bases, with 12 bases between. The DNA of the CDR3 is TGTGCCAGTAGTGCAGGGGCGGGCCAGCCCCAGCATTTT. Protein product: CASSAGAGQPQHF. Based on the CDR3 plus reference TRBV19 and TRBJ1-5, the full variable domain is DGGITQSPKYLFRKEGQNVTLSCEQNLNHDAMYWYRQDPGQGLRLIYYSQIVNDFQKGDIAEGYSVSREKKESFPLTVTSAQKNPTAFYLCASSAGAGQPQHFGDGTRLSIL.